This TCR beta chain was captured by sequencing in a study of T cell repertoires in cytomegalovirus infection. TCRdb recomputed calls from the reads with MiXCR, one row per CDR3 protein. This repertoire shows about 830,000 distinct CDR3 sequences, 32% found once; its top ten account for 9.5% to 15%. Points on this clonotype: Its target is not known.

Sequencing used cultured CD8+ T cells from PBMCs, obtained from culture after CMV antigen stimulation. The receptor was derived from a human donor in good health (CMV status not recorded). Some clones in this sample may be carry-over from other donors' samples.

CDR3 coding DNA: TGTGCCAGCAGCTTAGGGACCTTCAGCACAGATACGCAGTATTTT. Translation gives CASSLGTFSTDTQYF. The V call is TRBV7-3, the J call TRBJ2-3; tentatively, D is TRBD1 or TRBD2 (5 bases each). The CDR3 loop spans 15 amino acids. Germline CDR1 and CDR2: SGHTA and FQGTGA. Trimming stripped 2 bases from V and 0 bases from J, with 9 bases between.